Listed here are 5 T cell receptor beta chains from one sample, sequenced in a study of blood T cell repertoires in COVID-19. Generated by immunoSEQ multiplex PCR, the TCRdb table keeps only in-frame clones and is missing some. Among some 150,000 clones listed, 84% were seen once. Sequencing was performed on peripheral blood. The receptors stem from a woman aged 70-85 years with COVID-19, enrolled during active disease.

The genes are TRBV19 and TRBJ1-5; TRBD1 matches 7 bases. Trimming removed 2 bases from V and 1 base from J; junction bases left unmatched: 8. The CDR3 runs 17 residues. Germline V gene sequence: CDR1 LNHDA, CDR2 SQIVND (reference sequence). CDR3 residues: CASSIRAGGTSNQPQHF. In nucleotides, the CDR3 is TGTGCCAGTAGTATAAGGGCAGGGGGTACGAGCAATCAGCCCCAGCATTTT.

The chain has TRBV19 and TRBJ2-6; the D is unclear. From germline, CDR1 is LNHDA and CDR2 SQIVND (reference sequence). V was shortened by 4 bases and J by 4 bases, with 11 bases between the two germline ends. The CDR3 is made up of 15 amino acids. DNA of the CDR3: TGTGCCAGTAGTACCCGGTTCTTCGGGGCCAACGTCCTGACTTTC. This translates into CASSTRFFGANVLTF.

The gene calls are TRBV3-1 (or the pseudogene TRBV3-2) and TRBJ1-1; 8 bases line up with TRBD1. Germline CDR1 LGHDT, CDR2 YNNKEL (reference sequence). The CDR3 contains 15 residues. With 5 bases clipped from V and 5 bases from J, the junction kept 10 bases outside the gene matches. The CDR3 nucleotides read TGTGCCAGCAGCACGGGACAGGCCTCTCGGACTGAAGCTTTCTTT. Translating gives CASSTGQASRTEAFF.

The chain links TRBV25-1 to TRBJ2-1; TRBD1 agrees at 7 bases. Germline V gene sequence: CDR1 MGHDK, CDR2 SYGVNS. Trimming cost V 7 bases and J 7 bases; bases outside gene matches: 7. CDR3 size: 13 residues. CDR3 sequence: CASKGQISNEQFF. The CDR3 DNA reads TGTGCCAGCAAGGGACAGATATCTAATGAGCAGTTCTTC.

This chain connects TRBV29-1 to TRBJ1-2; D gene ambiguous. This CDR3 has 13 residues. Trimming took 0 bases from V and 1 from J, leaving 6 bases between them. From germline, CDR1 is SQVTM and CDR2 ANQGSEA. The chain's CDR3 is CSVEDRGNYGYTF. Written as DNA, the CDR3 is TGCAGCGTTGAAGACCGGGGTAACTATGGCTACACCTTC.